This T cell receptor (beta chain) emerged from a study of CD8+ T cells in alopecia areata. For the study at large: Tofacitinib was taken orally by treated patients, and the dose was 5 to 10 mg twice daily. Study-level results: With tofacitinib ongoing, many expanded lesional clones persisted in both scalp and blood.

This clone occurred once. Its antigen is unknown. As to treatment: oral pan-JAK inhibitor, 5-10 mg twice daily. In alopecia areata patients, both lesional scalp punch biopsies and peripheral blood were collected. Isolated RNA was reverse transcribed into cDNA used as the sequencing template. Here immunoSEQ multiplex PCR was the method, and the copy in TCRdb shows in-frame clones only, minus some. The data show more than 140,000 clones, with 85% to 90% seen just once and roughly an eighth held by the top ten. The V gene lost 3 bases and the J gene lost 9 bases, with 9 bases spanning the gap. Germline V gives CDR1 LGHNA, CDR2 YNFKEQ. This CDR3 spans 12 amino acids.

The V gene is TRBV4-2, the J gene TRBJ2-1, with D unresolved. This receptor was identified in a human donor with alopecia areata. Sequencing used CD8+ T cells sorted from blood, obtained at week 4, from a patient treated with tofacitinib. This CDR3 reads CASSHYTGEQFF. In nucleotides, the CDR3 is TGTGCCAGCAGCCACTACACCGGTGAGCAGTTCTTC.